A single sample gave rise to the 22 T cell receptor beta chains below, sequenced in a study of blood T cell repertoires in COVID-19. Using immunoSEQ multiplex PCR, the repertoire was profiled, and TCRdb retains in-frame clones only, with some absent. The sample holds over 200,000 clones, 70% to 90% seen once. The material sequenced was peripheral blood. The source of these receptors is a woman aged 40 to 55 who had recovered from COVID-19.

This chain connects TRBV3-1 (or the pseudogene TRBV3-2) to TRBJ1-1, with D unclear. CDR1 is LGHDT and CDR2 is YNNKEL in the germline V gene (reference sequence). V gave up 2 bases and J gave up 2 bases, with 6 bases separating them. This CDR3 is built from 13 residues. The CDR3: CASSQPYNTEAFF. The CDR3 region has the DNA TGTGCCAGCAGCCAACCCTACAACACTGAAGCTTTCTTT.

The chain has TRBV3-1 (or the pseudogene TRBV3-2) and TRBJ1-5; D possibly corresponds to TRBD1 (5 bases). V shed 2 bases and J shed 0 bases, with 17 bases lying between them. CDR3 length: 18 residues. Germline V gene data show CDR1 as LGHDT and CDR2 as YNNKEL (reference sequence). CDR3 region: CASSQFGGGGYSNQPQHF. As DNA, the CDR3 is TGTGCCAGCAGCCAATTCGGCGGGGGGGGGTATAGCAATCAGCCCCAGCATTTT.

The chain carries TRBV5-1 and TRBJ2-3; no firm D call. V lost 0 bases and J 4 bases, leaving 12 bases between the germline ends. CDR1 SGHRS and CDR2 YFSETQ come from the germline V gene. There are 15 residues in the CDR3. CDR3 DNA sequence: TGCGCCAGCAGCTTGGGCGGCGCGTCGGCAGATACGCAGTATTTT. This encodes CASSLGGASADTQYF.

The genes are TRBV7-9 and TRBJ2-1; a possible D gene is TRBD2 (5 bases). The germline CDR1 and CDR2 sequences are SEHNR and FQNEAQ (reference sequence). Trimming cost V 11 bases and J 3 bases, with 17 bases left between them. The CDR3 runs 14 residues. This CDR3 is CASQSSRGYNEQFF. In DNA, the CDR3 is TGTGCCTCCCAGTCCAGCCGGGGCTACAATGAGCAGTTCTTC.

DNA of the CDR3: TGCAGCGCCGGGACTAGCGGGAGTAGGTATTTT. It translates to CSAGTSGSRYF. The chain is built from TRBV29-1 and TRBJ2-3; 14 positions match TRBD2. CDR1 and CDR2 from the germline V gene are SQVTM and ANQGSEA. V was clipped by 7 bases and J by 14 bases; unmatched bases: 5. This CDR3 is built from 11 residues.

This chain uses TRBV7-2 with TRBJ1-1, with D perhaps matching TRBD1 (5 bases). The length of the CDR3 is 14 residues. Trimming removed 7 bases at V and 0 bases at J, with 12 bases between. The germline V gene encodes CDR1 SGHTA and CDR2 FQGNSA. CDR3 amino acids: CASKDSHMNTEAFF. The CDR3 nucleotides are TGTGCCAGCAAAGACAGCCACATGAACACTGAAGCTTTCTTT.

The CDR3: CASSPGQPGDTIYF. Here the CDR3 DNA reads TGCGCCAGCAGCCCGGGACAGCCGGGGGACACCATATATTTT. V is TRBV5-1 and J is TRBJ1-3; 7 nucleotides line up with TRBD1. This CDR3 spans 14 amino acids. CDR1 and CDR2 from the germline V gene are SGHRS and YFSETQ. V shed 4 bases and J 8 bases; nucleotides not matched to a gene: 9. The full variable domain, in which reference TRBV5-1 and TRBJ1-3 provide the parts outside the CDR3, is KAGVTQTPRYLIKTRGQQVTLSCSPISGHRSVSWYQQTPGQGLQFLFEYFSETQRNKGNFPGRFSGRQFSNSRSEMNVSTLELGDSALYLCASSPGQPGDTIYFGEGSWLTVV.

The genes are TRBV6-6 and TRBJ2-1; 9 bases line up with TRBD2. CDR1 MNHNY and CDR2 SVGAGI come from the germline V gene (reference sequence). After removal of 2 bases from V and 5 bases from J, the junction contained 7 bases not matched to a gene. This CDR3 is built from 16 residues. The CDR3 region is CASSYPLAGEHNEQFF. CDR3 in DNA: TGTGCCAGCAGTTACCCCTTAGCGGGAGAGCACAATGAGCAGTTCTTC.

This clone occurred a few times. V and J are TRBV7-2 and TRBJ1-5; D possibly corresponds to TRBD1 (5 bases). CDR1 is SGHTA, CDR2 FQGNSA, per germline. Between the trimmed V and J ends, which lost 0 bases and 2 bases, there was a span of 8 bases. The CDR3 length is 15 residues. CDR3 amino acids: CASSLAGLGNQPQHF. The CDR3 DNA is TGTGCCAGCAGCTTAGCGGGACTTGGCAATCAGCCCCAGCATTTT.

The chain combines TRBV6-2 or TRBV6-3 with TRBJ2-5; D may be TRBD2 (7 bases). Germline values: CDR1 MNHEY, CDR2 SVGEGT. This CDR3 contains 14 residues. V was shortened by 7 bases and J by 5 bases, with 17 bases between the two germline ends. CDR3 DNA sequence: TGTGCCAGCACCCCGAGGGGGGGCGGGGAGACCCAGTACTTC. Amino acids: CASTPRGGGETQYF.

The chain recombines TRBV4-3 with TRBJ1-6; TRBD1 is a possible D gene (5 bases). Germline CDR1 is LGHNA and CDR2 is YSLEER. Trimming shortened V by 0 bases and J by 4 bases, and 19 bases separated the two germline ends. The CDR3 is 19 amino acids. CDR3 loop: CASSQEGRTYGGYNSPLHF. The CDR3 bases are TGCGCCAGCAGCCAAGAAGGGAGAACATACGGGGGGTATAATTCACCCCTCCACTTT.

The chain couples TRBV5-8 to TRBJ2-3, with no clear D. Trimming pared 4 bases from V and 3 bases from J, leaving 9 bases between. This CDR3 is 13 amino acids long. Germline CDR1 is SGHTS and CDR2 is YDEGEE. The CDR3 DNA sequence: TGTGCCAGCAGCCCCCCCGGGACAGATACGCAGTATTTT. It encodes CASSPPGTDTQYF.

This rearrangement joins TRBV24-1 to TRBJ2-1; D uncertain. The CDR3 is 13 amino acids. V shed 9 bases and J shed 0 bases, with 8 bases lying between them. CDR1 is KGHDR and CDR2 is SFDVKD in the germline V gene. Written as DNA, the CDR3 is TGTGCCACCCGTGGAGTCTCCTACAATGAGCAGTTCTTC. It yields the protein CATRGVSYNEQFF.

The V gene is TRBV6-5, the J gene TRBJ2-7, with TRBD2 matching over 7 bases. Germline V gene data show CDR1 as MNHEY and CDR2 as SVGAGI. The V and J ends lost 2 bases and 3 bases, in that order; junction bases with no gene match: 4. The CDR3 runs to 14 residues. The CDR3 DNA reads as TGTGCCAGCAGTTACGCGGGAGTTGGCTACGAGCAGTACTTC. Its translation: CASSYAGVGYEQYF.

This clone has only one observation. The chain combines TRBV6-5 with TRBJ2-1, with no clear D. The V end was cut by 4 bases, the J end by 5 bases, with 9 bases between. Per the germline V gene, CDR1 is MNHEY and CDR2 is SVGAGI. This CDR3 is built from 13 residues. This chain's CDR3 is CASSWASDNEQFF. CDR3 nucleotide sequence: TGTGCCAGCAGTTGGGCATCCGACAATGAGCAGTTCTTC.

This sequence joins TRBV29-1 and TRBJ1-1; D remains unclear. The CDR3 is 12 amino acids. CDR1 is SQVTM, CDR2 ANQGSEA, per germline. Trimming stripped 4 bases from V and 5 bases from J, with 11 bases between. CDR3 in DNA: TGCAGCGTTGGTGGCAGAGGGACTGAAGCTTTCTTT. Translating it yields CSVGGRGTEAFF.

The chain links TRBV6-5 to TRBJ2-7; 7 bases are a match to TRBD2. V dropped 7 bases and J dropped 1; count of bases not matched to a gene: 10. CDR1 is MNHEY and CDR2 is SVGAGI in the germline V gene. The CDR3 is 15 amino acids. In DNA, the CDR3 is TGTGCCAGCATGGGGAGGGGCGCGGGGTCCTACGAGCAGTACTTC. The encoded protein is CASMGRGAGSYEQYF.

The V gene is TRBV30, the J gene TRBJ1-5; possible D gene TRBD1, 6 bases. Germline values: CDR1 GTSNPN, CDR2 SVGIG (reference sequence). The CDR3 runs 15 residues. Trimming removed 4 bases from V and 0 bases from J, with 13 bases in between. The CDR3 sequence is CAWNAGQLSNQPQHF. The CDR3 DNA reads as TGTGCCTGGAACGCCGGACAGCTTAGCAATCAGCCCCAGCATTTT. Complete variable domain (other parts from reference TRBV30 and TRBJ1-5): SQTIHQWPATLVQPVGSPLSLECTVEGTSNPNLYWYRQAAGRGLQLLFYSVGIGQISSEVPQNLSASRPQDRQFILSSKKLLLSDSGFYLCAWNAGQLSNQPQHFGDGTRLSIL.

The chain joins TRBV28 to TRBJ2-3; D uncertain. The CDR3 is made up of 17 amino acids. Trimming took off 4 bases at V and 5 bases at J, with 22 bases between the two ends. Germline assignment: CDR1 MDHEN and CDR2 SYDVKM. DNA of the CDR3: TGTGCCAGCAGTTCCAACCCCCGTGGGCCCCCTGGAGATACGCAGTATTTT. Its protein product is CASSSNPRGPPGDTQYF.

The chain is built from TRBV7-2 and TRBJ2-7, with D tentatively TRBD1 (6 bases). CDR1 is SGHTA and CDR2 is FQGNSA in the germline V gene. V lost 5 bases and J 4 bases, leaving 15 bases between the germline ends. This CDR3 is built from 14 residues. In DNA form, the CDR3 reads TGTGCCAGCAGCCTTACAGGGAATGGTTACGAGCAGTACTTC. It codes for CASSLTGNGYEQYF. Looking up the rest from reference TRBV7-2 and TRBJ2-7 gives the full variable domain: GAGVSQSPSNKVTEKGKDVELRCDPISGHTALYWYRQSLGQGLEFLIYFQGNSAPDKSGLPSDRFSAERTGGSVSTLTIQRTQQEDSAVYLCASSLTGNGYEQYFGPGTRLTVT.

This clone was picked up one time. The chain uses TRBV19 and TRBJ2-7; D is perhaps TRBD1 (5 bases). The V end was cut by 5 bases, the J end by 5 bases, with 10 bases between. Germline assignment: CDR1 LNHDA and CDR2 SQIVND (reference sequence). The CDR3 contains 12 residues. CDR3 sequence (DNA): TGTGCCAGTAGTCTCCAGGGCGACGAGCAGTACTTC. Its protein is CASSLQGDEQYF.

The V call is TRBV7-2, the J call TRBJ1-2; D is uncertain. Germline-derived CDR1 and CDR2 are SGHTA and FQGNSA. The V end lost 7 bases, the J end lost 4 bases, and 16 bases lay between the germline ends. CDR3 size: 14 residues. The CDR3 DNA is TGTGCCAGCACTCACAGCCCCCGGGGCTATGGCTACACCTTC. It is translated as CASTHSPRGYGYTF.